The clone carrying this T cell receptor (beta chain) was seen ten or more times. Its antigen is unidentified. Template material for amplifying TCR beta CDR3 regions consisted of RNA transcripts. HTBI primers drove first-round RT-PCR of the TCR CDR3. A single record per CDR3 protein comes from TCRdb applying MiXCR to the multiplex PCR reads. Among about 420,000 distinct CDR3 sequences, about 13% were seen once, and the ten largest hold 5.3%. These data come from a study of T cells in Graves' hyperthyroidism and ophthalmopathy. The CDR3 runs to 12 residues. Trimming took off 0 bases at V and 5 bases at J, with 8 bases between the two ends. CDR1 and CDR2 (germline): GTSNPN, SVGIG (reference sequence). Whole-study findings and limits: Among clonotypes expanded in thyroid above 0.001, most were also found in blood.

V is TRBV30 and J is TRBJ2-7, with no clear D. This TCR was recovered from a woman between 18 and 29 years old with Graves' hyperthyroidism. Sequenced sample: blood. The CDR3 DNA sequence: TGTGCCTGGAGTGTTCTTGGTAACGAGCAGTACTTC. It codes for CAWSVLGNEQYF.